The rows below give T cell receptor beta chains drawn from one sample of a study of PD-L1 blockade in urothelial cancer. The protocol was immunoSEQ multiplex PCR, while the TCRdb copy is restricted to in-frame clones and leaves out a portion. The table lists about 91,000 clones, around 78% of them singletons. The sequences come from PBMCs, collected around atezolizumab (anti-PD-L1) treatment. The receptors shown here come from a man aged 70-80 years with urothelial cancer. The CDR3 runs from the conserved cysteine through the conserved F or W. A D gene is named only where the DNA matches it firmly. Not every row has a clone size; where given, it reads once, few, many or a size class.

few | TRBJ2-7 | TRBV27 | TRBD2 | TGTGCCAGCAGTTCCAAGCGGACTAGCGGGGGGAGGTTCGAGCAGTACTTC | CASSSKRTSGGRFEQYF
. | TRBJ1-5 | TRBV7-9 | . | TGTGCCAGCAGCTCCTCGGGGAATAGCAATCAGCCCCAGCATTTT | CASSSSGNSNQPQHF
. | TRBJ1-5 | TRBV5-6 | . | TGTGCCAGCAGCGGCGGGGGGCCTAATAGCAATCAGCCCCAGCATTTT | CASSGGGPNSNQPQHF
. | TRBJ1-5 | TRBV19 | . | TGTGCCAGTAGTATCTCACGGGAACCGCATAGCAATCAGCCCCAGCATTTT | CASSISREPHSNQPQHF
. | TRBJ1-3 | TRBV6-1 | . | TGTGCCAGCAGTGGAGGACATCACTCTGGAAACACCATATATTTT | CASSGGHHSGNTIYF
few | TRBJ2-7 | TRBV10-3 | TRBD2 | TGTGCCATCAGTGATCCGGGGGGTAGCGGTTACGAGCAGTACTTC | CAISDPGGSGYEQYF
. | TRBJ1-2 | TRBV18 | . | TGTGCCAGCGAACAGGAAAACTATGGCTACACCTTC | CASEQENYGYTF
. | TRBJ2-5 | TRBV6-5 | TRBD2 | TGTGCCAGCAGTTACTCGATAGGGGAGGGGGAGACCCAGTACTTC | CASSYSIGEGETQYF
. | TRBJ2-6 | TRBV7-9 | . | TGTGCCAGCAGCCCAACAGGGTCTGGGGCCAACGTCCTGACTTTC | CASSPTGSGANVLTF
few | TRBJ1-5 | TRBV5-1 | TRBD1 | TGCGCCAGCAGCCCCCGGACAGGGGAAGGGCAGCCCCAGCATTTT | CASSPRTGEGQPQHF
. | TRBJ1-4 | TRBV5-1 | TRBD1 | TGCGCCAGCAGCTCCAGGGGGACTAATGAAAAACTGTTTTTT | CASSSRGTNEKLFF
. | TRBJ1-4 | TRBV2 | . | TGTGCCAGCAAGGGGGGGTTTGCAACTAATGAAAAACTGTTTTTT | CASKGGFATNEKLFF
. | TRBJ2-7 | TRBV7-8 | TRBD2 | TGTGCCAGCAGTCCCTTGGGGGGGACGAGCTACGAGCAGTACTTC | CASSPLGGTSYEQYF
. | TRBJ1-2 | TRBV27 | TRBD1 | TGTGCCAGCAGTCCCCGGGGGACAGCTAACTATGGCTACACCTTC | CASSPRGTANYGYTF
. | TRBJ2-3 | TRBV7-3 | . | TGTGCCAGCAGCTCCCTGACAGAAGATACGCAGTATTTT | CASSSLTEDTQYF
few | TRBJ1-4 | TRBV7-9 | TRBD1 | TGTGCCAGCAGCTTAGTGCAGGGGGGCGAAAAACTGTTTTTT | CASSLVQGGEKLFF
few | TRBJ1-1 | TRBV5-1 | . | TGCGCCAGCAGCGTCGTAGGAGGCACTGAAGCTTTCTTT | CASSVVGGTEAFF
. | TRBJ2-3 | TRBV19 | TRBD2 | TGTGCCAGCCGGACTAGCGGGTCCGCAGATACGCAGTATTTT | CASRTSGSADTQYF
. | TRBJ2-2 | TRBV18 | . | TGTGCCAGCTCACCGGGCTCCGGGGAGCTGTTTTTT | CASSPGSGELFF
. | TRBJ2-2 | TRBV7-9 | . | TGTGCCAGCAGCTTTTCAGGGGTCACCGGGGAGCTGTTTTTT | CASSFSGVTGELFF